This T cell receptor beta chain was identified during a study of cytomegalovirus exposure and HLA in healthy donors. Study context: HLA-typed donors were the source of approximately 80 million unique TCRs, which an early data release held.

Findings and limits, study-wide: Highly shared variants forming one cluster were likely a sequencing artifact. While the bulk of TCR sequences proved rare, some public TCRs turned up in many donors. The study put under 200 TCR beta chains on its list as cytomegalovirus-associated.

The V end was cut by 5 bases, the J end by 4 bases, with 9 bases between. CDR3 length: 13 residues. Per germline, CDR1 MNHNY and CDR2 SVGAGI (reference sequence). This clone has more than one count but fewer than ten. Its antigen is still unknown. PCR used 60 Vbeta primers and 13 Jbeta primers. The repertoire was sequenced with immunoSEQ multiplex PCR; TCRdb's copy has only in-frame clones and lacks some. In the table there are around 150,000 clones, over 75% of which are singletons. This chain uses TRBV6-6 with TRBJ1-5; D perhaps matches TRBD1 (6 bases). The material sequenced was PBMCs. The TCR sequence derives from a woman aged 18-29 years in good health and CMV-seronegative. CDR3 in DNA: TGTGCCAGCAGTCTGACAGGTAATCAGCCCCAGCATTTT. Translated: CASSLTGNQPQHF.